These T cell receptor beta chains were read from a single sample in a study of beta chain features in type 1 diabetes. Profiling relied on immunoSEQ multiplex PCR, and the TCRdb table lists in-frame clones only, not all of them. Of a few hundred thousand clones in the sample, 9.6% are singletons; the top ten hold 0.55% to 0.75%. Sequencing used central memory CD4+ T cells from blood. These TCRs come from a man aged 25 to 40 with type 1 diabetes. Each CDR3 is given without its conserved first and last residue. Clone sizes are given selectively: once, few, many, or a class where the clone is expanded.

j_call clone_size v_call cdr3_aa
TRBJ1-5 many TRBV2 ASCGQGRDQPQH
TRBJ2-5 few TRBV11-3 ASSPWRGPGETQY
TRBJ2-5 - TRBV7-2 ASSIVGGQETQY
TRBJ2-1 - TRBV15 ATSRGGSGNNEQF
TRBJ2-7 - TRBV28 ASSSRGTGPSSYEQY
TRBJ2-1 - TRBV18 ASSLGQDNEQF
TRBJ1-4 many TRBV2 ASREGTGEKLF
TRBJ2-3 - TRBV7-8 ASSLLREADTQY
TRBJ1-3 - TRBV11-3 ASSLGPGGNTIY
TRBJ1-3 few TRBV5-6 ASQMRGHSGNTIY
TRBJ1-4 - TRBV2 ASIRGAGEKLF
TRBJ2-5 few TRBV10-3 ASSYRGMGETQY
TRBJ2-1 - TRBV5-1 ASSSGQLYNEQF
TRBJ2-5 few TRBV10-3 AITDRVAETQY
TRBJ1-2 - TRBV7-6 ASSLDSRDRPA
TRBJ1-3 once TRBV7-2 ASSSREGFSGNTIY